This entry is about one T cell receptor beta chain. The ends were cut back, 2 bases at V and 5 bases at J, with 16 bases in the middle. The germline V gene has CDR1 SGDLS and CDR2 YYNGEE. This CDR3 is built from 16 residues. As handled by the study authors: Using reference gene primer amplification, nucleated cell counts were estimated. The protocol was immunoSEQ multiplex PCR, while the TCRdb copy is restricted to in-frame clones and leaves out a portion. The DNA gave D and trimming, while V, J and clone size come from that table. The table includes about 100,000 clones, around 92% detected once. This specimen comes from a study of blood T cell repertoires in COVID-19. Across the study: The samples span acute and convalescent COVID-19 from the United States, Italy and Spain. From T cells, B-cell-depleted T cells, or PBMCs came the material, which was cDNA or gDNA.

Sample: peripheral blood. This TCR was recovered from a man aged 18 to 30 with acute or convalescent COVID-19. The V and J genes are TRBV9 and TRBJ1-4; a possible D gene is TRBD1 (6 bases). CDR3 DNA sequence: TGTGCCAGCAGCGTCGCCCCGGGACACGGGAATGAAAAACTGTTTTTT. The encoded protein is CASSVAPGHGNEKLFF.